Presented here are 24 T cell receptor beta chains from one specimen sequenced in a study of blood T cell repertoires in COVID-19. The protocol was immunoSEQ multiplex PCR, while the TCRdb copy is restricted to in-frame clones and leaves out a portion. The repertoire holds some 140,000 clones, with about 90% as singletons. Sequencing was performed on peripheral blood. The receptors here all came from a man aged 50-59 years with acute or convalescent COVID-19.

The chain recombines TRBV7-2 with TRBJ2-1; the D is unclear. In germline, CDR1 is SGHTA, CDR2 FQGNSA. This CDR3 region has 17 residues. Deletions cut 5 bases from V and 0 bases from J, with 17 bases between. The CDR3 here is CASSPTTDTYSYNEQFF. DNA for the CDR3: TGTGCCAGCAGCCCCACGACCGACACATACTCCTACAATGAGCAGTTCTTC.

The rearrangement links TRBV11-2 to TRBJ1-1; a weak D match, TRBD1 (6 bases). CDR1 is SGHAT, CDR2 FQNNGV, per germline. V lost 4 bases, J lost 3 bases, and 15 bases lay in between. This CDR3 has 15 residues. The CDR3 is CASSYHRVSDTEAFF. The CDR3 coding sequence is TGTGCCAGCAGCTATCACAGGGTTTCCGACACTGAAGCTTTCTTT.

The chain links TRBV27 to TRBJ1-2; weak D call: TRBD1 (5 bases). This CDR3 region has 12 residues. V gave up 5 bases and J gave up 7 bases, with 11 bases separating them. CDR1 is MNHEY and CDR2 is SMNVEV in the germline V gene (reference sequence). This CDR3 is CASSPGRGGYTF. CDR3 sequence (DNA): TGTGCCAGCAGTCCGGGTAGGGGTGGCTACACCTTC.

The rearrangement links TRBV5-4 to TRBJ1-2; D unclear. Between the trimmed V and J ends, which lost 0 bases and 4 bases, there was a span of 16 bases. The CDR3 has 16 amino acids. Germline CDR1 reads SGHNT; CDR2 reads YYREEE (reference sequence). CDR3 region: CASSLDARTRPYGYTF. The CDR3 bases are TGTGCCAGCAGCTTGGATGCGAGAACCCGTCCCTATGGCTACACCTTC.

The chain couples TRBV19 to TRBJ2-6; D perhaps matches TRBD1 (5 bases). The V end lost 5 bases, the J end lost 0 bases, and 14 bases lay between the germline ends. This CDR3 comprises 17 residues. Germline V gene lookup returns CDR1 LNHDA and CDR2 SQIVND (reference sequence). The CDR3 spells CASSLGATPSGANVLTF. In nucleotides, the CDR3 is TGTGCCAGTAGTCTTGGGGCTACTCCCTCTGGGGCCAACGTCCTGACTTTC.

The V and J genes are TRBV7-2 and TRBJ2-4; possibly TRBD2 for D (6 bases). The V gene lost 1 base and the J gene lost 7 bases, with 14 bases spanning the gap. The CDR3 length is 15 residues. The germline gives CDR1 SGHTA, CDR2 FQGNSA. The chain's CDR3 is CASSLGDSGGNIQYF. The DNA of the CDR3 is TGTGCCAGCAGCTTAGGCGACAGTGGAGGGAACATTCAGTACTTC.

The rearrangement links TRBV28 to TRBJ2-7; the match to TRBD2 covers 11 bases. CDR3 length: 14 amino acids. V dropped 6 bases and J dropped 4; count of bases not matched to a gene: 5. Per germline, CDR1 MDHEN and CDR2 SYDVKM. Here the CDR3 DNA reads TGTGCCAGCAGGCCGGGACTAGCGGCTTACGAGCAGTACTTC. It translates to CASRPGLAAYEQYF.

CDR3 coding DNA: TGTGCCAGTAGTAACCGGGACAGGGTGAATCAGCCCCAGCATTTT. Residues: CASSNRDRVNQPQHF. The rearrangement links TRBV19 to TRBJ1-5, with 9 bases matching TRBD1. Germline values: CDR1 LNHDA, CDR2 SQIVND (reference sequence). The CDR3 consists of 15 residues. Unmatched junction bases numbered 5, after V lost 4 bases and J lost 4 bases.

The V call is TRBV7-2, the J call TRBJ2-4; 8 nucleotides agree with TRBD2. The CDR3 is 16 amino acids. Germline V gene lookup returns CDR1 SGHTA and CDR2 FQGNSA. The J segment lost 7 bases and the V segment lost 4 bases, leaving 12 bases of the junction unmatched. The CDR3 is CASSSRLGGAGNIQYF. In nucleotides, the CDR3 is TGTGCCAGCAGCTCACGTCTCGGGGGGGCCGGGAACATTCAGTACTTC.

The gene calls are TRBV7-2 and TRBJ2-3, with D tentatively TRBD1 (6 bases). Germline lookup yields CDR1 SGHTA and CDR2 FQGNSA. This CDR3 comprises 14 residues. V lost 4 bases and J 7 bases, leaving 15 bases between the germline ends. In DNA, the CDR3 is TGTGCCAGCAGCTCACGCTCAGGGGTTAATACGCAGTATTTT. This codes for CASSSRSGVNTQYF.

The chain joins TRBV6-6 to TRBJ1-5; D gene unclear. The CDR3 is made up of 14 amino acids. V was cut by 9 bases and J by 0 bases, with 12 bases left in between. Germline CDR1 and CDR2: MNHNY and SVGAGI (reference sequence). CDR3 residues: CASHPIDSNQPQHF. As DNA, the CDR3 is TGTGCCAGTCACCCCATAGATAGCAATCAGCCCCAGCATTTT.

This chain connects TRBV6-6 to TRBJ2-7, with 7 nucleotides matching TRBD2. There are 12 residues in the CDR3. Germline V CDR1 and CDR2: MNHNY, SVGAGI (reference sequence). V trimming: 4 bases; J trimming: 5 bases; junction bases outside the gene matches: 2. CDR3 sequence: CASSLGGNEQYF. The CDR3 nucleotides are TGTGCCAGCAGTTTGGGGGGGAACGAGCAGTACTTC.

The rearrangement links TRBV21-1 to TRBJ1-2; the tabulated D call, TRBD1, remains unverified against the DNA. TRBV21-1 counts as a pseudogene. The CDR3 runs 15 residues. As DNA, the CDR3 is TGTGCCAGCAGCATTTGGACAGGGGGCACCTATGGCTACACCTTC. This codes for CASSIWTGGTYGYTF.

The chain carries TRBV11-3 and TRBJ1-3, with D uncertain. This CDR3 is 13 amino acids long. Trimming removed 1 base from V and 4 bases from J, with 5 bases in between. Germline lookup yields CDR1 SGHNT and CDR2 YENEEA. The CDR3 sequence: CASSLGVGNTIYF. The DNA of the CDR3 is TGTGCCAGCAGCTTAGGCGTCGGAAACACCATATATTTT.

This chain's CDR3 is CASSLAVLQPQHF. Written as DNA, the CDR3 is TGTGCCAGCAGCTTAGCAGTATTACAGCCCCAGCATTTT. The chain uses TRBV11-2 and TRBJ1-5; D unresolved. The CDR3 has 13 residues. Deletions cut 1 base from V and 7 bases from J, with 8 bases between. Looked up from germline, CDR1 is SGHAT and CDR2 is FQNNGV.

V and J are TRBV7-9 and TRBJ2-7; 7 bases are a match to TRBD1. Germline values: CDR1 SEHNR, CDR2 FQNEAQ (reference sequence). The ends lost 5 bases at V and 3 bases at J; junction bases unmatched: 16. The CDR3 extends over 17 amino acids. CDR3 sequence reads: CASSPRVGEGQYYEQYF. CDR3 sequence (DNA): TGTGCCAGCAGCCCCCGGGTGGGAGAGGGACAGTACTACGAGCAGTACTTC.

This clone came up once. This chain links TRBV10-3 with TRBJ2-3, with 15 bases identical to TRBD2. Unmatched junction bases numbered 7, after V lost 3 bases and J lost 6 bases. The CDR3 is made up of 17 amino acids. Germline V gene sequence: CDR1 ENHRY, CDR2 SYGVKD. In nucleotides, the CDR3 is TGTGCCATCAGTGACTGGGGACTAGCGGGGGGAGTTGATACGCAGTATTTT. Protein sequence: CAISDWGLAGGVDTQYF.

V is TRBV19 and J is TRBJ2-2; D gene uncertain. CDR1 is LNHDA, CDR2 SQIVND, per germline (reference sequence). Trimming removed 3 bases at V and 1 base at J, with 9 bases between. The CDR3 has 15 amino acids. CDR3: CASSMATQNTGELFF. CDR3 nucleotide sequence: TGTGCCAGTAGTATGGCGACTCAGAACACCGGGGAGCTGTTTTTT.

This sequence joins TRBV3-1 (or the pseudogene TRBV3-2) and TRBJ2-3, with 9 bases aligning to TRBD2. The V and J ends lost 2 bases and 0 bases, in that order; junction bases with no gene match: 3. Germline CDR1 is LGHDT and CDR2 is YNNKEL (reference sequence). This CDR3 is 16 amino acids long. The CDR3 region has the DNA TGTGCCAGCAGCCAACTCAGCGGGGGGAGCACAGATACGCAGTATTTT. This sequence encodes CASSQLSGGSTDTQYF.

The CDR3 DNA is TGTGCCAGCAGCTTACCCTCGGGGTCCACAGATACGCAGTATTTT. Encoded protein: CASSLPSGSTDTQYF. V is TRBV11-2 and J is TRBJ2-3, with a possible D match to TRBD2 (5 bases). Looked up from germline, CDR1 is SGHAT and CDR2 is FQNNGV. This CDR3 has 15 residues. V was trimmed by 2 bases and J by 2 bases, leaving 11 bases between them.

With regard to this clone: Other DNA sequences of this sample code for an identical CDR3. The J gene is TRBJ2-2, the V gene TRBV9, with D perhaps TRBD2 (6 bases). The V gene's germline CDR1 is SGDLS and CDR2 YYNGEE. The CDR3 runs to 20 residues. V dropped 0 bases and J dropped 1 base, with 22 bases sitting between them. This CDR3 reads CASSVEGTSLWRRNTGELFF. The CDR3 DNA reads TGTGCCAGCAGCGTAGAAGGTACTAGCTTGTGGAGAAGGAACACCGGGGAGCTGTTTTTT.

The V and J genes are TRBV4-3 and TRBJ2-4, with a possible D match to TRBD2 (6 bases). Trimming took off 0 bases at V and 7 bases at J, with 13 bases between the two ends. The CDR3 has 15 residues. CDR1 and CDR2 (germline): LGHNA, YSLEER. Here the CDR3 reads CASSQDLGRGNIQYF. CDR3 DNA sequence: TGCGCCAGCAGCCAAGATCTGGGTCGGGGGAACATTCAGTACTTC.

The V call is TRBV5-1, the J call TRBJ1-6; weak D call: TRBD1 (5 bases). The CDR3 runs 14 residues. V was trimmed by 1 base and J by 8 bases, leaving 10 bases between them. Germline lookup yields CDR1 SGHRS and CDR2 YFSETQ. The CDR3 loop is CASSLTGPHSPLHF. As DNA, the CDR3 is TGCGCCAGCAGCTTGACAGGTCCCCATTCACCCCTCCACTTT.

CDR3 loop: CASSYSDSQETQYF. DNA for the CDR3: TGTGCCAGCAGTTACTCGGACAGCCAAGAGACCCAGTACTTC. The chain recombines TRBV6-5 with TRBJ2-5; D may be TRBD1 (6 bases). The CDR3 runs 14 residues. CDR1 MNHEY and CDR2 SVGAGI come from the germline V gene. Trimming removed 0 bases at V and 1 base at J, with 6 bases between.